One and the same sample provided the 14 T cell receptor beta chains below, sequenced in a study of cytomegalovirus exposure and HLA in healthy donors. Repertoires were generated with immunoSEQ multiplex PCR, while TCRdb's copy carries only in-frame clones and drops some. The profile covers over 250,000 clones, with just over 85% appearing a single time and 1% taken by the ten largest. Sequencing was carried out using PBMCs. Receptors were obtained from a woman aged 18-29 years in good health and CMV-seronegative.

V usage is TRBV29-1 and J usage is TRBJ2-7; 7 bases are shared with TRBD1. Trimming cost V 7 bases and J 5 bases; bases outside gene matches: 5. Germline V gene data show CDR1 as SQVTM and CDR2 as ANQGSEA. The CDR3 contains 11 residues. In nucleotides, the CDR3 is TGCAGCGGATACACAGGGGACGAGCAGTACTTC. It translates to CSGYTGDEQYF.

The CDR3 coding sequence is TGTGCCAGCGGACGGACAGCCTCCTACGAGCAGTACTTC. Encoded protein: CASGRTASYEQYF. The rearrangement uses TRBV6-5 and TRBJ2-7; a possible D gene is TRBD1 (6 bases). Trimming stripped 8 bases from V and 0 bases from J, with 11 bases between. CDR1 MNHEY and CDR2 SVGAGI come from the germline V gene. The CDR3 length is 13 residues.

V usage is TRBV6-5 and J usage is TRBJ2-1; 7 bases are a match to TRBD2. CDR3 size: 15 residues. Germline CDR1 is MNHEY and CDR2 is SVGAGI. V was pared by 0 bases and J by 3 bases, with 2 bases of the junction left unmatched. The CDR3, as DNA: TGTGCCAGCAGTTACTCGGCGGGGGTCTACAATGAGCAGTTCTTC. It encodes CASSYSAGVYNEQFF.

CDR3 coding DNA: TGTGCCAGCAGTAAACCGGGACTAGAGGGTGCGTACGATACGCAGTATTTT. It is translated as CASSKPGLEGAYDTQYF. The chain combines TRBV27 with TRBJ2-3; 8 nucleotides align to TRBD2. Germline V gene data show CDR1 as MNHEY and CDR2 as SMNVEV (reference sequence). This CDR3 has 17 amino acids. After removal of 5 bases from V and 6 bases from J, the junction contained 16 bases not matched to a gene.

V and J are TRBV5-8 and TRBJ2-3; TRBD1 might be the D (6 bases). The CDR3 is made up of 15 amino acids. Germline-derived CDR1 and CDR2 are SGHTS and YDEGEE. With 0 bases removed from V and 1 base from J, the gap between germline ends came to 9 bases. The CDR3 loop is CASSLDRVGTDTQYF. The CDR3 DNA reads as TGTGCCAGCAGCTTGGACAGGGTTGGCACAGATACGCAGTATTTT.

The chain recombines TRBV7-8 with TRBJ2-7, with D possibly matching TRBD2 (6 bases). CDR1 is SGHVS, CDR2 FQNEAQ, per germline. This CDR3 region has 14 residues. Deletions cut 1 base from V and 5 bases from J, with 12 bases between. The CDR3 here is CASSLGLEGHEQYF. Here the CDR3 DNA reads TGTGCCAGCAGCTTAGGACTAGAGGGCCACGAGCAGTACTTC. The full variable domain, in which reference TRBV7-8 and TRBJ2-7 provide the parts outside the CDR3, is GAGVSQSPRYKVAKRGQDVALRCDPISGHVSLFWYQQALGQGPEFLTYFQNEAQLDKSGLPSDRFFAERPEGSVSTLKIQRTQQEDSAVYLCASSLGLEGHEQYFGPGTRLTVT.

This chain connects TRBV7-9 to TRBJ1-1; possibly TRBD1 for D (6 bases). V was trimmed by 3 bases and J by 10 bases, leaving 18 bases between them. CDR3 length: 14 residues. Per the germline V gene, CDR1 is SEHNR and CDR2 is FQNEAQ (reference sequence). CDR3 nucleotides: TGTGCCAGCAGCTTGACAGGTGGCCAGCTTCGAGCTTTCTTT. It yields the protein CASSLTGGQLRAFF.

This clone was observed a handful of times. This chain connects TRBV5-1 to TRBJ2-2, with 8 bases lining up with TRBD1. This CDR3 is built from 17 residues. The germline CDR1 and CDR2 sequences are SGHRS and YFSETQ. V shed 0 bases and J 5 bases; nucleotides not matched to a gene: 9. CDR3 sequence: CASSLVVQGDGTGELFF. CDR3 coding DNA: TGCGCCAGCAGCTTGGTAGTACAGGGGGACGGTACCGGGGAGCTGTTTTTT.

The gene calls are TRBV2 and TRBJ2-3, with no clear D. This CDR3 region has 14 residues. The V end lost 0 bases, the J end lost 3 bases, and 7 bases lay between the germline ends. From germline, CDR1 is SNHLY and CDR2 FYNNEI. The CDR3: CASSEAPGTDTQYF. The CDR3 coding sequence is TGTGCCAGCAGTGAAGCCCCAGGTACAGATACGCAGTATTTT.

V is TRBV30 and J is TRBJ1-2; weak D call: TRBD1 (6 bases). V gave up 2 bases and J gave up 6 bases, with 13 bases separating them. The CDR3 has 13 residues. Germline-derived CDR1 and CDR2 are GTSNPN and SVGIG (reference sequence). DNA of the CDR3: TGTGCCTGGAGTTGGGGGACAAAGGATGGCTACACCTTC. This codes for CAWSWGTKDGYTF.

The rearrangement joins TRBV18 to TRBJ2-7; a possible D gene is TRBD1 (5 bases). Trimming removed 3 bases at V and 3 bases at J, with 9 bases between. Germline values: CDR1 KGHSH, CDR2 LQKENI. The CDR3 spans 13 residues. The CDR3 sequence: CASSPWGSYEQYF. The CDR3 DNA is TGTGCCAGCTCACCGTGGGGCAGCTACGAGCAGTACTTC.

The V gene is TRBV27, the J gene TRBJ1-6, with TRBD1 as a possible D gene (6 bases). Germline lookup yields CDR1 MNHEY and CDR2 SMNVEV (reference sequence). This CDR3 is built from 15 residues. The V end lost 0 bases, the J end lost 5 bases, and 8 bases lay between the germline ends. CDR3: CASSLSGADNSPLHF. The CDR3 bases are TGTGCCAGCAGTTTATCGGGGGCAGATAATTCACCCCTCCACTTT.

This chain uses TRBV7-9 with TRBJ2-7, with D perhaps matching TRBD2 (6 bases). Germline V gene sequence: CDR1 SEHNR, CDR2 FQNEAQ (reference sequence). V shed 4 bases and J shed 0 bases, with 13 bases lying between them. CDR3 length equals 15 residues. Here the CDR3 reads CASSSSQDYSYEQYF. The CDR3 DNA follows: TGTGCCAGCAGCTCCTCCCAGGACTACTCCTACGAGCAGTACTTC. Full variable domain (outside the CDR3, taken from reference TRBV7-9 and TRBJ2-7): DTGVSQNPRHKITKRGQNVTFRCDPISEHNRLYWYRQTLGQGPEFLTYFQNEAQLEKSRLLSDRFSAERPKGSFSTLEIQRTEQGDSAMYLCASSSSQDYSYEQYFGPGTRLTVT.

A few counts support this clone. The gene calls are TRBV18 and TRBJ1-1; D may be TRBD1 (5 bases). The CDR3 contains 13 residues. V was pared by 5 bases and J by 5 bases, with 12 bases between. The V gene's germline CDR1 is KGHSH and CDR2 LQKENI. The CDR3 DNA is TGTGCCAGCTCATCAGCCCCAGGGACTGAAGCTTTCTTT. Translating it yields CASSSAPGTEAFF. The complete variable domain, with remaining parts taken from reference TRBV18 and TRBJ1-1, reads NAGVMQNPRHLVRRRGQEARLRCSPMKGHSHVYWYRQLPEEGLKFMVYLQKENIIDESGMPKERFSAEFPKEGPSILRIQQVVRGDSAAYFCASSSAPGTEAFFGQGTRLTVV.